This T cell receptor (beta chain) is from a study of blood T cell repertoires in COVID-19. As concerns this clone: The same CDR3 arises from other DNA sequences in this sample as well.

Trimming removed 0 bases at V and 4 bases at J, with 4 bases between. Germline assignment: CDR1 GTSNPN and CDR2 SVGIG (reference sequence). CDR3 size: 12 residues. Method: immunoSEQ multiplex PCR; TCRdb's copy keeps in-frame clones and lacks some. Here the sample spans about 110,000 clones, 70% to 80% being singletons. The TCR originated in a man aged 65 to 79 with active or convalescent COVID-19. Sequenced: peripheral blood. The chain combines TRBV30 with TRBJ1-3, with unresolved D. The CDR3 DNA reads as TGTGCCTGGAGTGTACGGGGAAACACCATATATTTT. Residues: CAWSVRGNTIYF.